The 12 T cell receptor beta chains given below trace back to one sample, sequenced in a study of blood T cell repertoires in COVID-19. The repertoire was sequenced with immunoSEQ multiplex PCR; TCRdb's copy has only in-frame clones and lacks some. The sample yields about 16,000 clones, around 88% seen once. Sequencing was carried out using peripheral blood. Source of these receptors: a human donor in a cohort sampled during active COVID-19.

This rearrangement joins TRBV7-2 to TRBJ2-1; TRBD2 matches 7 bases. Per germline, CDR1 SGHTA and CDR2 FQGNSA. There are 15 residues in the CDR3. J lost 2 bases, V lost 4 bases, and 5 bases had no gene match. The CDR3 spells CASSSHLAAYNEQFF. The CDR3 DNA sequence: TGTGCCAGCAGCTCCCATCTAGCGGCCTACAATGAGCAGTTCTTC.

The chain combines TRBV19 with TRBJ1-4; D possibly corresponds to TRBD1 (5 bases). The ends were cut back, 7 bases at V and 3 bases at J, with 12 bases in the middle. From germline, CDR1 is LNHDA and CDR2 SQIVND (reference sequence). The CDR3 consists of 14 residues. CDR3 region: CASIGGTSNEKLFF. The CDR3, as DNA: TGTGCCAGTATTGGGGGGACCTCTAATGAAAAACTGTTTTTT.

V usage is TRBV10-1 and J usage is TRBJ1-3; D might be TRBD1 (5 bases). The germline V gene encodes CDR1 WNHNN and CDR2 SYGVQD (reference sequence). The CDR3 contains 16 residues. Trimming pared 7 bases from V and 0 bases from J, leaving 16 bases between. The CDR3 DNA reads TGCGCCAGCAACCAGGCGGGGGAGCTCTCTGGAAACACCATATATTTT. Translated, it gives CASNQAGELSGNTIYF.

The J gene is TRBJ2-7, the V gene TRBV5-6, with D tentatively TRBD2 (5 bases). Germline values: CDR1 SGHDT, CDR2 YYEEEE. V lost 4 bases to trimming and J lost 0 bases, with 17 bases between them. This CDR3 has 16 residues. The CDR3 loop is CASSGPGMRASYEQYF. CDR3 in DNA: TGTGCCAGCAGCGGCCCTGGGATGAGGGCCTCCTACGAGCAGTACTTC.

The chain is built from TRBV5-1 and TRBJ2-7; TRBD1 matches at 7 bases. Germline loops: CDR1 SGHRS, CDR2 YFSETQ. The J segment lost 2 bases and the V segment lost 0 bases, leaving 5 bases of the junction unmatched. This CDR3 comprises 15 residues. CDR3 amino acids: CASSLGWGQPYEQYF. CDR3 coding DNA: TGCGCCAGCAGCTTGGGGTGGGGACAGCCCTACGAGCAGTACTTC.

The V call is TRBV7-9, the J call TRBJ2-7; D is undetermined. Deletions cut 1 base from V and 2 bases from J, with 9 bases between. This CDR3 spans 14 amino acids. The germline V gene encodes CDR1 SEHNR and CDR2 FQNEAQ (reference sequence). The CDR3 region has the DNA TGTGCCAGCAGCTTAGTCTCTAGAGCCTACGAGCAGTACTTC. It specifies CASSLVSRAYEQYF.

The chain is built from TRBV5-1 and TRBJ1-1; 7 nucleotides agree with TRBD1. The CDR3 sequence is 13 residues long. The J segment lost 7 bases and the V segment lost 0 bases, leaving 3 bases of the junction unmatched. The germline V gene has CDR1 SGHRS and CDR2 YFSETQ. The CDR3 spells CASSLGTGNEAFF. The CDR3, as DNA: TGCGCCAGCAGCTTGGGGACAGGAAATGAAGCTTTCTTT.

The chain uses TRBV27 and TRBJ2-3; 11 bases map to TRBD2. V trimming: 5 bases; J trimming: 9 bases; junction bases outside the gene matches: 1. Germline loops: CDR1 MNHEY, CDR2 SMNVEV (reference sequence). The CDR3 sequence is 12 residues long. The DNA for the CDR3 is TGTGCCAGCAGTACTAGCGGGGGCACGCAGTATTTT. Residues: CASSTSGGTQYF.

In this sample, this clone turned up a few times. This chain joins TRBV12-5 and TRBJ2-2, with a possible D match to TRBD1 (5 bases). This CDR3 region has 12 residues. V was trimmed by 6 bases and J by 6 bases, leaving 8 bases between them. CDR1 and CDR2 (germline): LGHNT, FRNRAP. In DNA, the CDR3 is TGTGCTAGTGGCCTAGGGGCCGGGGAGCTGTTTTTT. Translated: CASGLGAGELFF. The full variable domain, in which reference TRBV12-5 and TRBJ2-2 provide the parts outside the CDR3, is DARVTQTPRHKVTEMGQEVTMRCQPILGHNTVFWYRQTMMQGLELLAYFRNRAPLDDSGMPKDRFSAEMPDATLATLKIQPSEPRDSAVYFCASGLGAGELFFGEGSRLTVL.

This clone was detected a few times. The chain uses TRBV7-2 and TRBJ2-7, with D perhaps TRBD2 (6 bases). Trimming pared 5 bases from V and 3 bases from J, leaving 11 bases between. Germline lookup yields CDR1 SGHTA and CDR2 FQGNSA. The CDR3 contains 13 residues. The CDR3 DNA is TGTGCCAGCAGCCCCAAGGACTACTACGAGCAGTACTTC. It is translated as CASSPKDYYEQYF.

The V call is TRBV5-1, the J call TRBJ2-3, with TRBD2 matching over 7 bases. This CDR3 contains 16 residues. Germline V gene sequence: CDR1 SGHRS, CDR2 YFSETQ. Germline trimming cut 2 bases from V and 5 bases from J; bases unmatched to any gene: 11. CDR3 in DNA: TGCGCCAGCAGCTTCAGCGGGGTAAGAGGTCTAGATACGCAGTATTTT. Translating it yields CASSFSGVRGLDTQYF.

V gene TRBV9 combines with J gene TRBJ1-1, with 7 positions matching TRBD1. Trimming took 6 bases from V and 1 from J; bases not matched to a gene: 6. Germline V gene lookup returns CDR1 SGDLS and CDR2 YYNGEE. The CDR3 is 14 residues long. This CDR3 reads CASTRTGSNTEAFF. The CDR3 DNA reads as TGTGCCAGCACCCGGACAGGATCGAACACTGAAGCTTTCTTT.